This T cell receptor beta chain was recorded in a study of Ad26.COV2.S vaccination and SARS-CoV-2 variants. From germline, CDR1 is SGHTS and CDR2 YDEGEE. This CDR3 comprises 15 residues. V lost 0 bases, J lost 0 bases, and 7 bases lay in between. Data came from immunoSEQ multiplex PCR; TCRdb stores just in-frame clones and leaves some out. The sample holds some 350,000 clones, approximately 81% seen once. The treatment: some 20 received Ad26.COV2.S at low or high dose, single or two shots; several received placebo; per-sample allocation not given. After the first vaccine or placebo injection, samples were drawn on day 63.

The source of this sequence is a person between 18 and 60 years old who received the Ad26.COV2.S COVID-19 vaccine or a placebo. The chain couples TRBV5-8 to TRBJ2-1; possibly TRBD2 for D (5 bases). The specimen comprised peripheral blood, sampled in a trial of Ad26.COV2.S vaccine versus placebo. Here the CDR3 DNA reads TGTGCCAGCAGCTTGGGGGAGAGCTCCTACAATGAGCAGTTCTTC. It yields the protein CASSLGESSYNEQFF.